In its sample, the clone carrying this T cell receptor (beta chain) was seen a few times. The antigen is not known. The germline V gene has CDR1 SGHVS and CDR2 FQNEAQ. V gave up 0 bases and J gave up 1 base, with 13 bases separating them. The CDR3 runs to 17 residues. These data are taken from a study of early T cells in non-severe SARS-CoV-2 infection. Across the whole study: Alpha and beta chains were unpaired, from unsorted whole-blood bulk RNA.

Attached unique molecular identifiers marked individual cDNA molecules. TCRdb processed the 5' RACE reads anew with MiXCR; each CDR3 protein has one entry. Found here are fewer than 80,000 distinct CDR3 sequences, roughly 9% of them singletons; the top ten hold about an eighth. Study results and limitations: Anti-spike CD8 responses were favored in VDJdb matching, and private and CD4 specificities were missed.

The sequence came from an adult who was a healthcare worker with PCR-confirmed SARS-CoV-2 infection or an uninfected control (not recorded which). Sequenced here: whole blood, sampled at baseline. The V and J genes are TRBV7-8 and TRBJ2-1; possibly TRBD2 for D (6 bases). Written as DNA, the CDR3 is TGTGCCAGCAGCTTAGCTCCTAGCGCCTGGTCCTACAATGAGCAGTTCTTC. Translated: CASSLAPSAWSYNEQFF.